The text below deals with one TCR beta chain. The antigen remains unidentified. This specimen belongs to a study of identical twins. Study results and caveats: Conclusions were based on cross-sectional statistical analysis, without following the same donors. For out-of-frame alpha sequences shared by twins, low generation probability was in excess.

Template switching added a universal primer site, and cDNA bore unique molecular identifiers. TCRdb called the 5' RACE reads again in MiXCR, with one record for every CDR3 protein. Of roughly 250,000 distinct CDR3 sequences in the sample, 6% to 8.5% were seen once. The trim removed 4 bases at V and 8 bases at J, leaving 15 bases unmatched. CDR1 and CDR2 from the germline V gene are SGHDN and FVKESK. The CDR3 sequence is 16 residues long. Each donor (without exception) was a healthy Caucasian. The same data also went into a second study, on yellow fever vaccine responses in identical twins.

Material: CD8+ T cells sorted from blood. The rearrangement joins TRBV14 to TRBJ1-2, with 8 bases aligning to TRBD1. The sequence was obtained from a woman between 18 and 29 years old in good health. Here the CDR3 reads CASSRSGQGKIEGYTF. CDR3 sequence (DNA): TGTGCCAGCAGCCGTTCCGGACAGGGAAAGATTGAGGGCTACACCTTC.